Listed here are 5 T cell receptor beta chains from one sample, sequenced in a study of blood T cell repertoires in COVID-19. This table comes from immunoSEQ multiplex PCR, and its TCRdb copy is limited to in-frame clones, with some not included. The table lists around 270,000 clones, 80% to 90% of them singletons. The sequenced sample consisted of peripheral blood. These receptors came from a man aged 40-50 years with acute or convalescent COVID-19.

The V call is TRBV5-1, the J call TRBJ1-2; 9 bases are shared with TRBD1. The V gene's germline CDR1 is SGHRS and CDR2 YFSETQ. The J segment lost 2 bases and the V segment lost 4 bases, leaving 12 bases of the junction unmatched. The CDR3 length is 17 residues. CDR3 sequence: CASSVGTGFERNYGYTF. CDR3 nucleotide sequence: TGCGCCAGCAGCGTCGGGACAGGGTTCGAAAGAAACTATGGCTACACCTTC.

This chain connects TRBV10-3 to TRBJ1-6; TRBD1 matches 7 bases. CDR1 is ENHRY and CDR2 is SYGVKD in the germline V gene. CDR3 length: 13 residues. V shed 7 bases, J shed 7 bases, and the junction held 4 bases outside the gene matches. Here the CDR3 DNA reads TGTGCCATCACTGGGACAGCCAATTCACCCCTCCACTTT. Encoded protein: CAITGTANSPLHF.

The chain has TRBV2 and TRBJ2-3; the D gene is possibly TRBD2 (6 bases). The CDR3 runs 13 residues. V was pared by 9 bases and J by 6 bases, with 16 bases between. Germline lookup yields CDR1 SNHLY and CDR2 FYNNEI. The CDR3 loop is CASIAGGYDTQYF. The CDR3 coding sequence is TGTGCCAGTATAGCCGGGGGTTATGATACGCAGTATTTT. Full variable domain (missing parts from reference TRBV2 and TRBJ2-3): EPEVTQTPSHQVTQMGQEVILRCVPISNHLYFYWYRQILGQKVEFLVSFYNNEISEKSEIFDDQFSVERPDGSNFTLKIRSTKLEDSAMYFCASIAGGYDTQYFGPGTRLTVL.

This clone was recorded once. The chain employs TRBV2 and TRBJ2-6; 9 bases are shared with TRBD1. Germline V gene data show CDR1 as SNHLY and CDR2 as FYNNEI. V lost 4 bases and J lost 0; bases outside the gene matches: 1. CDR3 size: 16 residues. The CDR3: CASSVDRGSGANVLTF. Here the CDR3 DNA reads TGTGCCAGCAGTGTGGACAGGGGCTCTGGGGCCAACGTCCTGACTTTC.

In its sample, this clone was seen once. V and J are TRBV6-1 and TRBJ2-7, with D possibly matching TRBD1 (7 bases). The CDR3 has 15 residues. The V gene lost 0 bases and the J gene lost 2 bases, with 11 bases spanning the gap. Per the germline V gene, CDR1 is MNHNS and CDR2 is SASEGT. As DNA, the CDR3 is TGTGCCAGCAGTGAAGCGCGGGGACAGACCTACGAGCAGTACTTC. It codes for CASSEARGQTYEQYF.